The rows below give T cell receptor beta chains drawn from one sample of a study of shared clonotypes between healthy human individuals. Sequencing used immunoSEQ multiplex PCR; TCRdb keeps in-frame clones, though not all of them. The sample yields roughly 640,000 clones, 95% to 98% seen once. The sample was naive CD4+ T cells sorted from blood. The receptors here all came from a woman aged 25 to 39 in good health. Both conserved end residues are part of each CDR3. A D gene is named only where the DNA matches it firmly. A clone size is listed for some rows: how often the clone was seen (once, few, many), or a class if it is expanded.

cdr3_aa: CASARRKQGIPYEQYF
cdr3_nt: TGTGCCAGCGCCAGAAGAAAACAGGGAATCCCCTACGAGCAGTACTTC
clone_size: NA
v_call: TRBV13
d_call: NA
j_call: TRBJ2-7

cdr3_aa: CASSPRGWYGNTIYF
cdr3_nt: TGTGCCAGCAGCCCTAGGGGGTGGTATGGAAACACCATATATTTT
clone_size: NA
v_call: TRBV28
d_call: NA
j_call: TRBJ1-3

cdr3_aa: CASSYNPGRTNYGYTF
cdr3_nt: TGTGCCAGCAGCTACAACCCCGGCAGGACGAACTATGGCTACACCTTC
clone_size: once
v_call: TRBV7-9
d_call: NA
j_call: TRBJ1-2

cdr3_aa: CASSESGNNEQYF
cdr3_nt: TGTGCCAGCAGTGAGTCCGGGAATAACGAGCAGTACTTC
clone_size: NA
v_call: TRBV2
d_call: NA
j_call: TRBJ2-7

cdr3_aa: CASRARTGSSYEQYF
cdr3_nt: TGTGCCAGCAGGGCCAGGACAGGGAGCTCCTACGAGCAGTACTTC
clone_size: NA
v_call: TRBV2
d_call: TRBD1
j_call: TRBJ2-7

cdr3_aa: CASSYATGREQYF
cdr3_nt: TGTGCCAGCAGTTACGCCACAGGGCGCGAGCAGTACTTC
clone_size: NA
v_call: TRBV6-6
d_call: NA
j_call: TRBJ2-7

cdr3_aa: CASSPRRSREAFF
cdr3_nt: TGTGCCAGCAGCCCGCGTAGGTCGCGTGAAGCTTTCTTT
clone_size: NA
v_call: TRBV5-8
d_call: NA
j_call: TRBJ1-1

cdr3_aa: CASSLDLTDTQYF
cdr3_nt: TGTGCCAGCAGCTTAGATTTGACAGATACGCAGTATTTT
clone_size: NA
v_call: TRBV11-2
d_call: NA
j_call: TRBJ2-3

cdr3_aa: CASSVVAWDTETQYF
cdr3_nt: TGTGCCAGCAGCGTAGTCGCGTGGGACACAGAGACCCAGTACTTC
clone_size: NA
v_call: TRBV9
d_call: NA
j_call: TRBJ2-5

cdr3_aa: CASSETRPAGYTF
cdr3_nt: TGTGCCAGCAGTGAAACCCGGCCTGCGGGCTACACCTTC
clone_size: once
v_call: TRBV2
d_call: NA
j_call: TRBJ1-2

cdr3_aa: CASSVGRQEYTGELFF
cdr3_nt: TGTGCCAGCAGCGTAGGGCGGCAGGAATACACCGGGGAGCTGTTTTTT
clone_size: NA
v_call: TRBV9
d_call: NA
j_call: TRBJ2-2

cdr3_aa: CASSHPSGSPNEQFF
cdr3_nt: TGTGCCAGCAGCCACCCAAGCGGATCCCCTAATGAGCAGTTCTTC
clone_size: NA
v_call: TRBV6-6
d_call: NA
j_call: TRBJ2-1

cdr3_aa: CASSWDSSYEQYF
cdr3_nt: TGTGCCAGCAGTTGGGACAGCTCCTACGAGCAGTACTTC
clone_size: NA
v_call: TRBV28
d_call: TRBD1
j_call: TRBJ2-7

cdr3_aa: CTSRCGMARDVDSTDTQYF
cdr3_nt: TGCACCAGCAGGTGCGGCATGGCCAGGGATGTGGATAGCACAGATACGCAGTATTTT
clone_size: once
v_call: TRBV1
d_call: NA
j_call: TRBJ2-3

cdr3_aa: CASRPDRLSSGANVLTF
cdr3_nt: TGTGCCAGCAGACCGGACCGGTTAAGCTCTGGGGCCAACGTCCTGACTTTC
clone_size: NA
v_call: TRBV2
d_call: NA
j_call: TRBJ2-6

cdr3_aa: CASSPLGSSGTSGSHTQYF
cdr3_nt: TGTGCCAGCAGTCCCCTGGGTTCATCCGGGACTAGCGGGAGCCATACGCAGTATTTT
clone_size: NA
v_call: TRBV27
d_call: TRBD2
j_call: TRBJ2-3

cdr3_aa: CASSLYGGLSTDTQYF
cdr3_nt: TGTGCCAGCAGTTTATATGGGGGGCTTTCGACAGATACGCAGTATTTT
clone_size: NA
v_call: TRBV27
d_call: NA
j_call: TRBJ2-3

cdr3_aa: CASSSGLAGGELFF
cdr3_nt: TGTGCCAGCAGTTCCGGACTAGCGGGCGGGGAGCTGTTTTTT
clone_size: NA
v_call: TRBV7-3
d_call: TRBD2
j_call: TRBJ2-2

cdr3_aa: CASSLSSGANTGELFF
cdr3_nt: TGTGCCAGCAGCTTATCTAGCGGGGCGAACACCGGGGAGCTGTTTTTT
clone_size: NA
v_call: TRBV11-2
d_call: TRBD2
j_call: TRBJ2-2

cdr3_aa: CASSSLAGPSYNEQFF
cdr3_nt: TGTGCCAGTAGTTCCTTAGCGGGCCCCTCCTACAATGAGCAGTTCTTC
clone_size: NA
v_call: TRBV19
d_call: TRBD2
j_call: TRBJ2-1

cdr3_aa: CASSGGLAYNEQFF
cdr3_nt: TGCGCCAGCAGTGGGGGACTAGCCTACAATGAGCAGTTCTTC
clone_size: NA
v_call: TRBV10-1
d_call: TRBD2
j_call: TRBJ2-1

cdr3_aa: CASSLGGYSNQPQHF
cdr3_nt: TGTGCCAGCAGCTTGGGGGGTTATAGCAATCAGCCCCAGCATTTT
clone_size: NA
v_call: TRBV7-2
d_call: NA
j_call: TRBJ1-5

cdr3_aa: CASRSPGLAYNEQFF
cdr3_nt: TGTGCCAGCAGATCCCCGGGACTAGCATACAATGAGCAGTTCTTC
clone_size: NA
v_call: TRBV6-6
d_call: TRBD2
j_call: TRBJ2-1

cdr3_aa: CASSLNSYEQYF
cdr3_nt: TGCGCCAGCAGCTTGAACTCCTACGAGCAGTACTTC
clone_size: NA
v_call: TRBV5-1
d_call: NA
j_call: TRBJ2-7

cdr3_aa: CASSLRIPREAGDTQYF
cdr3_nt: TGTGCCAGCAGCTTAAGGATCCCTCGGGAGGCGGGAGATACGCAGTATTTT
clone_size: NA
v_call: TRBV7-3
d_call: TRBD2
j_call: TRBJ2-3

cdr3_aa: CASRGQGARNGYTF
cdr3_nt: TGTGCCAGCAGGGGACAGGGGGCGAGGAATGGCTACACCTTC
clone_size: NA
v_call: TRBV2
d_call: TRBD1
j_call: TRBJ1-2

cdr3_aa: CASRDLEGTPFNGANVLTF
cdr3_nt: TGTGCCAGCAGAGATTTAGAGGGTACTCCCTTTAATGGGGCCAACGTCCTGACTTTC
clone_size: NA
v_call: TRBV28
d_call: NA
j_call: TRBJ2-6

cdr3_aa: CASSRTADTQYF
cdr3_nt: TGTGCCAGCAGCCGGACGGCCGATACGCAGTATTTT
clone_size: NA
v_call: TRBV28
d_call: NA
j_call: TRBJ2-3

cdr3_aa: CASSQDSSYEQYF
cdr3_nt: TGCGCCAGCAGCCAGGACAGCTCCTACGAGCAGTACTTC
clone_size: NA
v_call: TRBV5-1
d_call: NA
j_call: TRBJ2-7

cdr3_aa: CASIGTATNTGELFF
cdr3_nt: TGCGCCAGCATAGGTACAGCGACGAACACCGGGGAGCTGTTTTTT
clone_size: NA
v_call: TRBV5-1
d_call: NA
j_call: TRBJ2-2

cdr3_aa: CASRTTQGLNTGELFF
cdr3_nt: TGTGCCAGCAGAACAACACAGGGACTGAACACCGGGGAGCTGTTTTTT
clone_size: NA
v_call: TRBV11-2
d_call: NA
j_call: TRBJ2-2

cdr3_aa: CASNQSPLNEQFF
cdr3_nt: TGTGCCAGCAACCAATCCCCCTTAAATGAGCAGTTCTTC
clone_size: NA
v_call: TRBV9
d_call: NA
j_call: TRBJ2-1

cdr3_aa: CASSLSGLRSYEQYF
cdr3_nt: TGTGCCAGCAGCCTCAGCGGATTAAGGTCCTACGAGCAGTACTTC
clone_size: NA
v_call: TRBV11-2
d_call: NA
j_call: TRBJ2-7

cdr3_aa: CASKLAGGPKEQYF
cdr3_nt: TGTGCCAGCAAACTAGCGGGAGGGCCGAAGGAGCAGTACTTC
clone_size: NA
v_call: TRBV28
d_call: TRBD2
j_call: TRBJ2-7

cdr3_aa: CASSNSSLGEGMDTGELFF
cdr3_nt: TGTGCCAGCAGCAACTCCTCTCTGGGGGAGGGAATGGACACCGGGGAGCTGTTTTTT
clone_size: NA
v_call: TRBV21-1
d_call: NA
j_call: TRBJ2-2

cdr3_aa: CASSLDRYEQYF
cdr3_nt: TGCGCCAGCAGCTTAGACAGATACGAGCAGTACTTC
clone_size: NA
v_call: TRBV5-1
d_call: NA
j_call: TRBJ2-7

cdr3_aa: CASSRRGGRISGELFF
cdr3_nt: TGTGCCAGCAGCCGCCGGGGCGGGAGGATCTCCGGGGAGCTGTTTTTT
clone_size: once
v_call: TRBV27
d_call: TRBD2
j_call: TRBJ2-2

cdr3_aa: CASSPGTGRGNTEAFF
cdr3_nt: TGTGCCAGTAGTCCTGGGACAGGGCGGGGGAACACTGAAGCTTTCTTT
clone_size: NA
v_call: TRBV19
d_call: TRBD1
j_call: TRBJ1-1

cdr3_aa: CASSQVSTYEQYF
cdr3_nt: TGTGCCAGCTCACAAGTCAGCACGTACGAGCAGTACTTC
clone_size: NA
v_call: TRBV18
d_call: NA
j_call: TRBJ2-7

cdr3_aa: CASGLMSQLTTDTQYF
cdr3_nt: TGTGCCAGCGGTCTCATGTCCCAGCTTACCACAGATACGCAGTATTTT
clone_size: NA
v_call: TRBV11-2
d_call: NA
j_call: TRBJ2-3

cdr3_aa: CASSDGVSHETQYF
cdr3_nt: TGTGCCAGCAGTGATGGGGTATCGCACGAGACCCAGTACTTC
clone_size: NA
v_call: TRBV2
d_call: NA
j_call: TRBJ2-5

cdr3_aa: CASSFRVEVGEQFF
cdr3_nt: TGCGCCAGCAGCTTCAGGGTTGAGGTAGGAGAGCAGTTCTTC
clone_size: NA
v_call: TRBV5-1
d_call: NA
j_call: TRBJ2-1

cdr3_aa: CASSLDRVSTDTQYF
cdr3_nt: TGTGCCAGCAGCTTGGACAGGGTTAGCACAGATACGCAGTATTTT
clone_size: NA
v_call: TRBV5-5
d_call: NA
j_call: TRBJ2-3

cdr3_aa: CASSSPPWPQYF
cdr3_nt: TGTGCCAGTAGTAGTCCCCCCTGGCCGCAGTATTTT
clone_size: once
v_call: TRBV19
d_call: NA
j_call: TRBJ2-3

cdr3_aa: CASSIRSTWNFTGELFF
cdr3_nt: TGTGCCAGTAGTATTCGGAGCACATGGAACTTCACCGGGGAGCTGTTTTTT
clone_size: NA
v_call: TRBV19
d_call: NA
j_call: TRBJ2-2

cdr3_aa: CATSRDLLGGSATYEQYF
cdr3_nt: TGTGCCACCAGCAGAGATCTCTTAGGCGGGAGTGCAACCTACGAGCAGTACTTC
clone_size: once
v_call: TRBV15
d_call: TRBD2
j_call: TRBJ2-7

cdr3_aa: CASSGPGSSSYEQYF
cdr3_nt: TGCGCCAGCAGCGGTCCCGGGTCGAGCTCCTACGAGCAGTACTTC
clone_size: NA
v_call: TRBV5-1
d_call: NA
j_call: TRBJ2-7

cdr3_aa: CAINGEIGADTQYF
cdr3_nt: TGTGCCATCAACGGGGAGATCGGGGCAGATACGCAGTATTTT
clone_size: NA
v_call: TRBV10-3
d_call: NA
j_call: TRBJ2-3

cdr3_aa: CASSQELGGTRSYEQYF
cdr3_nt: TGCGCCAGCAGCCAAGAGCTAGGTGGGACTAGGTCCTACGAGCAGTACTTC
clone_size: NA
v_call: TRBV5-1
d_call: TRBD2
j_call: TRBJ2-7

cdr3_aa: CASSRTGGSNQPQHF
cdr3_nt: TGTGCCAGTAGCCGTACAGGGGGCAGCAATCAGCCCCAGCATTTT
clone_size: NA
v_call: TRBV19
d_call: TRBD1
j_call: TRBJ1-5